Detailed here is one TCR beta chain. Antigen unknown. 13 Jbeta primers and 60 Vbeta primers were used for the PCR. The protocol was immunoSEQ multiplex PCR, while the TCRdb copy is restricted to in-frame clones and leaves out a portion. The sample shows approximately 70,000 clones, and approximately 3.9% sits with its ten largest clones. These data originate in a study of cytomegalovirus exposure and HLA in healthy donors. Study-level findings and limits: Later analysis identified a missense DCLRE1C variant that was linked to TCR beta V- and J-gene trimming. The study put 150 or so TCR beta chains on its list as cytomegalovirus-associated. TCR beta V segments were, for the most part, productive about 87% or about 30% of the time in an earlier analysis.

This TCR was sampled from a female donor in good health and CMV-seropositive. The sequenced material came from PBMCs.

The CDR3 sequence is CASSPPGRRNTEAFF. CDR3 DNA sequence: TGTGCCAGCAGTCCACCGGGGAGACGGAACACTGAAGCTTTCTTT. The chain is built from TRBV28 and TRBJ1-1, with D unclear. The CDR3 sequence is 15 residues long. V lost 5 bases and J 1 base, leaving 14 bases between the germline ends. Looked up from germline, CDR1 is MDHEN and CDR2 is SYDVKM.